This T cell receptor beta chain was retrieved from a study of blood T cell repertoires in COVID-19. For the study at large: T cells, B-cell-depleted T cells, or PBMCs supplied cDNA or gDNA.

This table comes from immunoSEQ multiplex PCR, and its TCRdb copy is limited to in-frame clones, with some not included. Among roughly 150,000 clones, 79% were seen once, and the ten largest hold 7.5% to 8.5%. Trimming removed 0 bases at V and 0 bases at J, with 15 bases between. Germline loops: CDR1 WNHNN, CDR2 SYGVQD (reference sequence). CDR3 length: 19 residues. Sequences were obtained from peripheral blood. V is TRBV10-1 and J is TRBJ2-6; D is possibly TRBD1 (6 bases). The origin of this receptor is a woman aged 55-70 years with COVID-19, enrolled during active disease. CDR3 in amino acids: CASSESRGHPNSGANVLTF. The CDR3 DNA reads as TGCGCCAGCAGTGAGTCGAGGGGACACCCGAACTCTGGGGCCAACGTCCTGACTTTC.